The TCR beta chain under discussion was sequenced for a study of blood T cell repertoires in COVID-19. Study background: COVID-19 samples, acute and convalescent, were from the United States, Italy and Spain.

The germline V gene encodes CDR1 WSHSY and CDR2 SAAADI. This CDR3 spans 14 amino acids. After removal of 6 bases from V and 1 base from J, the junction contained 6 bases not matched to a gene. Original processing notes: Amplification of reference gene primers was used by the study to estimate nucleated cell counts. Profiling relied on immunoSEQ multiplex PCR, and the TCRdb table lists in-frame clones only, not all of them. The V and J calls and clone size are taken from that table; D and trimming were inferred from the DNA. Of around 250,000 clones listed, approximately 91% are singletons. This TCR was recovered from a human donor in a cohort sampled during active COVID-19. The chain has TRBV10-2 and TRBJ2-7; TRBD1 matches at 7 bases. The sample taken for sequencing was peripheral blood. This CDR3 is CASSRTGQSYEQYF. The CDR3 region has the DNA TGCGCCAGCAGCCGGACGGGACAGTCCTACGAGCAGTACTTC.